These 30 T cell receptor beta chains originate from one sample sequenced in a study of T cell repertoires in cytomegalovirus infection (dated by TCRdb to between 2018 and 2021). Instrument on record: Illumina HiSeq 1500. TCRdb reanalyzed the raw reads on its own, using fastp at Q25 for trimming and MiXCR for clone calling, and kept in-frame beta chains. Rows with a matching CDR3 protein are joined into one entry that keeps the most common DNA and genes. The sample table records more than 400,000 distinct CDR3 sequences; about a quarter of these occur just once. The ten largest account for less than 15% of the sample. Sequenced input: PBMCs. These receptors all stem from a human donor in good health (CMV status not recorded). Some clones in this sample may be carry-over from other donors' samples.

V gene TRBV6-2 or TRBV6-3 combines with J gene TRBJ2-3; 16 nucleotides match TRBD2. The ends lost 2 bases at V and 0 bases at J; junction bases unmatched: 20. This CDR3 is built from 24 residues. Germline V gene sequence: CDR1 MNHEY, CDR2 SVGEGT. CDR3 coding DNA: TGTGCCAGCAGTTACCCATATCCTCCGGGACTAGCGGGAGGGCCCTCCAGGAGCACAGATACGCAGTATTTT. The encoded protein is CASSYPYPPGLAGGPSRSTDTQYF.

With respect to this clonotype: A much larger clone lies one base from this, so it may be a read error. The chain links TRBV12-3 or TRBV12-4 to TRBJ1-1; 8 bases are a match to TRBD1. Trimming removed 6 bases from V and 4 bases from J; junction bases left unmatched: 4. The CDR3 length is 13 residues. The CDR3 nucleotides are TGTGCCAGCAGGGGACAGGTGAGCACTGAAGCTTTCTTT. Translated, it gives CASRGQVSTEAFF.

A few counts support this clonotype. V gene TRBV12-3 or TRBV12-4 combines with J gene TRBJ1-2; D is unclear. The CDR3 spans 16 residues. V gave up 6 bases and J gave up 8 bases, with 25 bases separating them. CDR3 residues: CASSPARPSWAEGYTF. CDR3 bases: TGTGCCAGCAGCCCAGCCCGACCGAGTTGGGCGGAGGGCTACACCTTC.

This clonotype was found a few times. The CDR3 loop is CASRGDLGGPTDTQYF. For the CDR3, the DNA is TGTGCCAGCAGGGGGGATTTAGGGGGCCCCACAGATACGCAGTATTTT. The J gene is TRBJ2-3, the V gene TRBV28, with TRBD1 matching 7 bases. Trimming cost V 6 bases and J 2 bases; bases outside gene matches: 11. Germline V lookup: CDR1 MDHEN, CDR2 SYDVKM. The CDR3 contains 16 residues. The full variable domain, with the rest looked up from reference TRBV28 and TRBJ2-3, is DVKVTQSSRYLVKRTGEKVFLECVQDMDHENMFWYRQDPGLGLRLIYFSYDVKMKEKGDIPEGYSVSREKKERFSLILESASTNQTSMYLCASRGDLGGPTDTQYFGPGTRLTVL.

The chain recombines TRBV7-2 with TRBJ1-1, with D possibly being TRBD1 (5 bases). The V end was cut by 2 bases, the J end by 6 bases, with 7 bases between. The CDR3 length is 12 residues. CDR1 is SGHTA, CDR2 FQGNSA, per germline. Here the CDR3 reads CASSLRDAEAFF. The CDR3 bases are TGTGCCAGCAGCTTAAGGGACGCTGAAGCTTTCTTT. Using reference TRBV7-2 and TRBJ1-1 for the parts outside the CDR3, the full variable domain is GAGVSQSPSNKVTEKGKDVELRCDPISGHTALYWYRQSLGQGLEFLIYFQGNSAPDKSGLPSDRFSAERTGGSVSTLTIQRTQQEDSAVYLCASSLRDAEAFFGQGTRLTVV.

The gene calls are TRBV12-3 or TRBV12-4 and TRBJ1-1, with a weak D call TRBD1 (5 bases). The CDR3 covers 13 residues. Trimming pared 5 bases from V and 6 bases from J, leaving 13 bases between. The DNA for the CDR3 is TGTGCCAGCAGTCCCGCGCCAGGGCCTGAAGCTTTCTTT. Encoded protein: CASSPAPGPEAFF.

This clonotype was observed a single time. The V gene is TRBV20-1, the J gene TRBJ1-3; no clear D. V was trimmed by 6 bases and J by 4 bases, leaving 7 bases between them. CDR1 is DFQATT and CDR2 is SNEGSKA in the germline V gene (reference sequence). The CDR3 sequence is 11 residues long. The CDR3 bases are TGCAGTGCGAGTCAGGGAAACACCATATATTTT. Translating gives CSASQGNTIYF.

The chain has TRBV7-9 and TRBJ2-1, with TRBD2 identical over 7 bases. CDR1 is SEHNR, CDR2 FQNEAQ, per germline (reference sequence). This CDR3 contains 17 residues. After removal of 5 bases from V and 0 bases from J, the junction contained 10 bases not matched to a gene. CDR3 nucleotide sequence: TGTGCCAGCAGCCCCCGGACTAGATTATTCTCCTACAATGAGCAGTTCTTC. As protein: CASSPRTRLFSYNEQFF.

Only a few counts were recorded for this clonotype. This chain joins TRBV7-9 and TRBJ2-3, with 11 bases aligning to TRBD1. CDR3 length equals 17 residues. Trimming cost V 4 bases and J 3 bases; bases outside gene matches: 9. From germline, CDR1 is SEHNR and CDR2 FQNEAQ (reference sequence). As DNA, the CDR3 is TGTGCCAGCAGCTCGCCAGCCGGGACAGGGGGTACAGATACGCAGTATTTT. This encodes CASSSPAGTGGTDTQYF.

This clonotype was observed at least ten times. The V call is TRBV6-2 or TRBV6-3, the J call TRBJ2-3, with 8 bases lining up with TRBD1. The CDR3 consists of 16 residues. CDR1 is MNHEY, CDR2 SVGEGT, per germline. J lost 0 bases, V lost 4 bases, and 6 bases had no gene match. The CDR3: CASSSYTGGSTDTQYF. CDR3 DNA: TGTGCCAGCAGTTCCTATACAGGGGGGAGCACAGATACGCAGTATTTT.

The chain combines TRBV19 with TRBJ2-1; D not certain. V was pared by 5 bases and J by 2 bases, with 13 bases between. This CDR3 comprises 15 residues. Germline V gene lookup returns CDR1 LNHDA and CDR2 SQIVND (reference sequence). CDR3 loop: CASSPDGAAYNEQFF. Written as DNA, the CDR3 is TGTGCCAGTAGTCCCGACGGAGCCGCCTACAATGAGCAGTTCTTC.

The chain combines TRBV15 with TRBJ1-1, with D maybe TRBD1 (5 bases). The CDR3 spans 14 residues. Trimming shortened V by 5 bases and J by 6 bases, and 16 bases separated the two germline ends. Germline V gene data show CDR1 as LNHNV and CDR2 as YYDKDF (reference sequence). CDR3 nucleotide sequence: TGTGCCACCAGCGGGTCTTGGGGCCGTCCTGAAGCTTTCTTT. Its translation: CATSGSWGRPEAFF.

The chain joins TRBV5-5 to TRBJ2-3; TRBD1 matches 8 bases. The CDR3 is 15 residues long. CDR1 is SGHKS, CDR2 YYEKEE, per germline (reference sequence). Trimming cost V 4 bases and J 1 base; bases outside gene matches: 5. The CDR3 protein is CASSEDRGGTDTQYF. As DNA, the CDR3 is TGTGCCAGCAGCGAAGACAGGGGTGGCACAGATACGCAGTATTTT.

The chain links TRBV12-3 or TRBV12-4 to TRBJ1-5, with a weak D call TRBD1 (6 bases). The ends were cut back, 6 bases at V and 5 bases at J, with 14 bases in the middle. The CDR3 runs 14 residues. CDR3: CASSLQGPYQPQHF. The CDR3 coding sequence is TGTGCCAGCAGCTTACAGGGACCTTATCAGCCCCAGCATTTT.

This clonotype was detected only a few times. V usage is TRBV4-3 and J usage is TRBJ2-3, with 7 bases fitting TRBD1. Looked up from germline, CDR1 is LGHNA and CDR2 is YSLEER. V lost 8 bases and J lost 2; bases outside the gene matches: 7. The CDR3 consists of 14 residues. This CDR3 is CASGDSQLTDTQYF. The CDR3 bases are TGCGCCAGCGGGGACAGCCAGCTCACAGATACGCAGTATTTT.

The chain employs TRBV5-4 and TRBJ2-3; 9 bases line up with TRBD1. The CDR3 has 16 amino acids. Germline CDR1 reads SGHNT; CDR2 reads YYREEE (reference sequence). The V and J ends lost 4 bases and 8 bases, in that order; junction bases with no gene match: 14. CDR3: CASSPRGQGDRATQYF. The DNA for the CDR3 is TGTGCCAGCAGCCCGAGGGGACAGGGTGATCGGGCTACGCAGTATTTT.

In its sample, this clonotype was seen a few times. The CDR3 DNA is TGTGCCAGCAGCCGGACTAGCGGGAGGTATGGGGCCTACAATGAGCAGTTCTTC. Amino acid sequence: CASSRTSGRYGAYNEQFF. The genes are TRBV7-3 and TRBJ2-1; 14 positions agree with TRBD2. The CDR3 loop spans 18 amino acids. Germline CDR1 SGHTA, CDR2 FQGTGA. Trimming at V came to 5 bases and at J to 2 bases, leaving 8 bases not matched to a gene. Based on the CDR3 plus reference TRBV7-3 and TRBJ2-1, the full variable domain is GAGVSQTPSNKVTEKGKYVELRCDPISGHTALYWYRQSLGQGPEFLIYFQGTGAADDSGLPNDRFFAVRPEGSVSTLKIQRTERGDSAVYLCASSRTSGRYGAYNEQFFGPGTRLTVL.

In this sample, this clonotype turned up a few times. The genes are TRBV7-4 and TRBJ2-1; 10 bases line up with TRBD2. The ends lost 6 bases at V and 2 bases at J; junction bases unmatched: 7. The length of the CDR3 is 16 residues. CDR1 is SGHVT and CDR2 is SQSDAQ in the germline V gene. The CDR3 DNA follows: TGTGCCAGCAGATCCCAGCTAGCGGGGGCCTACAATGAGCAGTTCTTC. Its protein product is CASRSQLAGAYNEQFF.

The chain carries TRBV7-9 and TRBJ2-1; D is undetermined. Trimming removed 7 bases from V and 4 bases from J, with 11 bases in between. CDR1 is SEHNR and CDR2 is FQNEAQ in the germline V gene (reference sequence). The CDR3 is made up of 13 amino acids. CDR3: CASNKVAYNEQFF. CDR3 nucleotides: TGTGCCAGCAACAAGGTGGCTTACAATGAGCAGTTCTTC.

This clonotype was seen at least ten times. The chain couples TRBV7-8 to TRBJ1-1; 9 bases are a match to TRBD1. This CDR3 contains 17 residues. J gave up 7 bases and V 1 base, and 13 bases lay outside the gene matches. Germline CDR1 and CDR2: SGHVS and FQNEAQ. DNA of the CDR3: TGTGCCAGCAGCTTAGGACTTGCCGGGACAGGGTATTTTGAAGCTTTCTTT. Its translation: CASSLGLAGTGYFEAFF.

J is TRBJ1-1 and V is TRBV20-1; D is unclear. CDR1 is DFQATT, CDR2 SNEGSKA, per germline (reference sequence). This CDR3 region has 13 residues. V dropped 4 bases and J dropped 0 bases, with 9 bases sitting between them. This CDR3 is CSAKTSMNTEAFF. The CDR3 nucleotides read TGCAGTGCTAAGACATCTATGAACACTGAAGCTTTCTTT.

This clonotype was detected a few times. The V and J genes are TRBV12-3 or TRBV12-4 and TRBJ1-3; D ambiguous. V lost 2 bases to trimming and J lost 0 bases, with 5 bases between them. CDR3 size: 14 residues. CDR3 protein: CASSLSFSGNTIYF. For the CDR3, the DNA is TGTGCCAGCAGTTTAAGTTTCTCTGGAAACACCATATATTTT.

This clonotype was detected only a few times. The chain links TRBV10-3 to TRBJ2-1; 16 bases are a match to TRBD2. The ends lost 7 bases at V and 10 bases at J; junction bases unmatched: 10. Germline CDR1 is ENHRY and CDR2 is SYGVKD. This CDR3 contains 16 residues. CDR3 sequence (DNA): TGTGCCATCACCGCTGGGACTAGCGGGAGGGCCCGCGAGCAGTTCTTC. Translated, it gives CAITAGTSGRAREQFF.

This clonotype was observed many times. CDR3 nucleotide sequence: TGTGCCAGCAGCTTAGGTCCGTCACAGGGTCAGCCCCAGCATTTT. Encoded protein: CASSLGPSQGQPQHF. V and J are TRBV7-2 and TRBJ1-5; maybe TRBD1 (6 bases). Trimming took 1 base from V and 6 from J, leaving 13 bases between them. The germline CDR1 and CDR2 sequences are SGHTA and FQGNSA. This CDR3 has 15 amino acids.

The chain recombines TRBV9 with TRBJ2-3, with D possibly matching TRBD2 (6 bases). The germline V gene encodes CDR1 SGDLS and CDR2 YYNGEE. This CDR3 is built from 15 residues. V lost 4 bases, J lost 0 bases, and 12 bases lay in between. For the CDR3, the DNA is TGTGCCAGCAGCCCGCGGACTACAAGCACAGATACGCAGTATTTT. It is translated as CASSPRTTSTDTQYF.

This clonotype appeared many times. V gene TRBV7-2 combines with J gene TRBJ2-5, with D possibly matching TRBD1 (6 bases). CDR3 length: 14 residues. Trimming pared 8 bases from V and 3 bases from J, leaving 16 bases between. The V gene's germline CDR1 is SGHTA and CDR2 FQGNSA. For the CDR3, the DNA is TGTGCCAGCTGCATAGGGGGTAGGAAAGAGACCCAGTACTTC. It yields the protein CASCIGGRKETQYF.

The chain recombines TRBV29-1 with TRBJ2-1; no clear D gene. V lost 4 bases and J lost 5, with 9 bases in between. The CDR3 extends over 12 amino acids. In germline, CDR1 is SQVTM, CDR2 ANQGSEA. The CDR3 loop is CSVVGRNNEQFF. CDR3 nucleotide sequence: TGCAGCGTTGTTGGGCGTAACAATGAGCAGTTCTTC.

The J gene is TRBJ2-1, the V gene TRBV14, with TRBD1 matching over 8 bases. Losses at the gene ends were 5 bases for V and 8 bases for J; bases not matched to a gene: 8. The CDR3 spans 14 residues. Germline CDR1 and CDR2: SGHDN and FVKESK. The CDR3 bases are TGTGCCAGCAGCGTCCTCAGGGGGCGCGATGAGCAGTTCTTC. It is translated as CASSVLRGRDEQFF.

In the case of this clonotype: Just one base apart from a much larger clone, this may be a read error. The chain carries TRBV7-9 and TRBJ1-1; D is undetermined. This CDR3 comprises 14 residues. Trimming stripped 1 base from V and 1 base from J, with 7 bases between. Germline CDR1 is SEHNR and CDR2 is FQNEAQ (reference sequence). As DNA, the CDR3 is TGTGCCAGCAGCTTAGGGGAGGGGAACACTGAAGCTTTCTTT. As protein: CASSLGEGNTEAFF.

This chain connects TRBV19 to TRBJ2-1; D perhaps matches TRBD1 (5 bases). CDR3 size: 15 residues. Germline-derived CDR1 and CDR2 are LNHDA and SQIVND (reference sequence). V was shortened by 6 bases and J by 4 bases, with 16 bases between the two germline ends. This CDR3 is CASRKTVLLYNEQFF. CDR3 bases: TGTGCCAGTAGGAAGACAGTGCTTTTATACAATGAGCAGTTCTTC.